A single sample is the source of the 29 T cell receptor beta chains below, sequenced in a study of blood T cells in healthy people across ages. The use of a sample-barcoded 5' primer and a J-beta primer mix characterized a second PCR of about 7 to 12 cycles. TCRdb re-called the 5' RACE reads through MiXCR, storing one row per CDR3 protein. The sample has hundreds of thousands of distinct CDR3 sequences, roughly 25% seen once. Another study also made use of these data, one on T cells of mothers and their children.

Sequencing input: blood. The receptors shown here come from a boy aged 10-17 years in good health.

The chain joins TRBV27 to TRBJ2-1; D might be TRBD1 (5 bases). Germline V gives CDR1 MNHEY, CDR2 SMNVEV (reference sequence). This CDR3 is built from 15 residues. The ends were cut back, 7 bases at V and 0 bases at J, with 13 bases in the middle. The CDR3 DNA is TGTGCCAGCAATACCGACAGTAGCTCCTACAATGAGCAGTTCTTC. This translates into CASNTDSSSYNEQFF.

This clonotype was recorded a few times. This rearrangement joins TRBV28 to TRBJ2-7; 12 nucleotides agree with TRBD1. V dropped 6 bases and J dropped 6; count of bases not matched to a gene: 6. Per germline, CDR1 MDHEN and CDR2 SYDVKM. The CDR3 runs to 14 residues. Written as DNA, the CDR3 is TGTGCCAGCAGGGGACAGGGGGCGTTGTCCGAGCAGTACTTC. Protein sequence: CASRGQGALSEQYF.

This chain uses TRBV12-3 or TRBV12-4 with TRBJ2-5, with unresolved D. TRBJ2-7 matches the DNA end more closely, so the J call is doubtful. The CDR3 has 14 residues. The CDR3 sequence: CASSSKEGSYEQYF. CDR3 DNA sequence: TGTGCCAGCAGCTCCAAGGAAGGATCCTACGAGCAGTACTTC.

This clonotype has more than one count but fewer than ten. The chain links TRBV6-6 to TRBJ2-1; TRBD2 matches at 12 bases. Near its end, the DNA agrees better with TRBJ2-5, so the J call may be wrong. CDR3 length: 15 residues. Germline V gene sequence: CDR1 MNHNY, CDR2 SVGAGI (reference sequence). CDR3 sequence reads: CASSGLAGPGETQYF. CDR3 coding DNA: TGTGCCAGCAGTGGACTAGCGGGGCCGGGAGAGACCCAGTACTTC.

V and J are TRBV12-3 or TRBV12-4 and TRBJ2-2; tentatively, D is TRBD1 (5 bases). The CDR3 spans 14 residues. V was trimmed by 5 bases and J by 6 bases, leaving 13 bases between them. The CDR3 protein is CASSRAGSAGELFF. The CDR3 coding sequence is TGTGCCAGCAGTCGGGCAGGGTCGGCCGGGGAGCTGTTTTTT.

This chain joins TRBV7-3 and TRBJ1-2; the D gene is possibly TRBD1 (5 bases). Trimming cost V 1 base and J 5 bases, with 14 bases left between them. Germline V CDR1 and CDR2: SGHTA, FQGTGA. This CDR3 has 15 amino acids. The CDR3 sequence is CASSLMGPETYGYTF. The CDR3 DNA reads TGTGCCAGCAGCTTAATGGGACCCGAGACATATGGCTACACCTTC.

In DNA form, the CDR3 reads TGTGCCAGCTCTCCAGGCCAGGGCTACACCTTC. Residues: CASSPGQGYTF. This chain connects TRBV7-9 to TRBJ1-2; D call uncertain. Germline V gives CDR1 SEHNR, CDR2 FQNEAQ (reference sequence). This CDR3 region has 11 residues. V was cut by 8 bases and J by 8 bases, with 12 bases left in between.

This clonotype was observed a few times. V and J are TRBV20-1 and TRBJ2-1; D is perhaps TRBD2 (5 bases). The CDR3 contains 13 residues. The germline V gene encodes CDR1 DFQATT and CDR2 SNEGSKA (reference sequence). V gave up 3 bases and J gave up 5 bases, with 11 bases separating them. The CDR3 spells CSARLGNHNEQFF. As DNA, the CDR3 is TGCAGTGCTAGGCTCGGGAACCACAATGAGCAGTTCTTC.

The chain combines TRBV7-3 with TRBJ2-5; D gene ambiguous. CDR1 and CDR2 (germline): SGHTA, FQGTGA. Between the trimmed V and J ends, which lost 2 bases and 4 bases, there was a span of 11 bases. This CDR3 comprises 14 residues. CDR3 nucleotide sequence: TGTGCCAGCAGCTTAGCTGGCGTGTCAGAGACCCAGTACTTC. This gives the protein CASSLAGVSETQYF.

The chain has TRBV10-2 and TRBJ2-3; TRBD2 is a possible D gene (6 bases). V was clipped by 6 bases and J by 1 base, with 17 bases between them. In germline, CDR1 is WSHSY, CDR2 SAAADI. This CDR3 region has 16 residues. CDR3 loop: CASRNLRERGTDTQYF. DNA of the CDR3: TGCGCCAGCAGGAACCTCCGGGAGCGAGGCACAGATACGCAGTATTTT.

The DNA for the CDR3 is TGTGCCACCAGCTGGGGGTACAATGAGCAGTTCTTC. It is translated as CATSWGYNEQFF. The V and J genes are TRBV15 and TRBJ2-1; TRBD1 or TRBD2 may be the D gene (5 bases each). V was shortened by 5 bases and J by 4 bases, with 6 bases between the two germline ends. CDR3 length: 12 residues. Germline V CDR1 and CDR2: LNHNV, YYDKDF (reference sequence).

This clonotype has a handful of counts. The rearrangement uses TRBV29-1 and TRBJ2-5; D unclear. Trimming removed 4 bases at V and 7 bases at J, with 13 bases between. The CDR3 has 12 amino acids. CDR1 and CDR2 (germline): SQVTM, ANQGSEA. CDR3 nucleotides: TGCAGCGTTGCATACATTTCGGTGACCCAGTACTTC. Translated: CSVAYISVTQYF.

This sequence joins TRBV18 and TRBJ2-4, with TRBD1 matching over 9 bases. The CDR3 extends over 15 amino acids. Trimming removed 3 bases from V and 7 bases from J; junction bases left unmatched: 7. Germline V lookup: CDR1 KGHSH, CDR2 LQKENI. Here the CDR3 reads CASSPSTGGVNIQYF. The DNA of the CDR3 is TGTGCCAGCTCACCGAGTACAGGGGGCGTGAACATTCAGTACTTC.

In this sample, this clonotype turned up a few times. The chain joins TRBV12-3 or TRBV12-4 to TRBJ2-1; D gene uncertain. This CDR3 spans 13 amino acids. Between the trimmed V and J ends, which lost 3 bases and 8 bases, there was a span of 11 bases. The CDR3 loop is CASSFLVGDEQFF. The CDR3 DNA is TGTGCCAGCAGTTTCTTAGTTGGGGATGAGCAGTTCTTC.

This clonotype has only a few counts. The chain carries TRBV29-1 and TRBJ1-2; 8 nucleotides agree with TRBD1. V trimming: 7 bases; J trimming: 6 bases; junction bases outside the gene matches: 7. The germline gives CDR1 SQVTM, CDR2 ANQGSEA. CDR3 length: 12 amino acids. CDR3 in amino acids: CSEASGGDGYTF. CDR3 DNA: TGCAGCGAGGCTTCAGGGGGCGATGGCTACACCTTC.

This sequence joins TRBV2 and TRBJ1-5; D ambiguous. V shed 6 bases and J shed 0 bases, with 9 bases lying between them. From germline, CDR1 is SNHLY and CDR2 FYNNEI. The CDR3 runs 14 residues. The CDR3 loop is CASSGGYSNQPQHF. The CDR3 DNA reads as TGTGCCAGCAGCGGCGGCTATAGCAATCAGCCCCAGCATTTT. Full variable domain (missing parts from reference TRBV2 and TRBJ1-5): EPEVTQTPSHQVTQMGQEVILRCVPISNHLYFYWYRQILGQKVEFLVSFYNNEISEKSEIFDDQFSVERPDGSNFTLKIRSTKLEDSAMYFCASSGGYSNQPQHFGDGTRLSIL.

This clonotype was recorded at least ten times. The rearrangement uses TRBV12-3 or TRBV12-4 and TRBJ2-6; D might be TRBD1 (6 bases). CDR3 length: 15 amino acids. Deletions cut 6 bases from V and 3 bases from J, with 12 bases between. The CDR3 protein is CASSLTGSGANVLTF. The DNA for the CDR3 is TGTGCCAGCAGCTTAACAGGGAGTGGGGCCAACGTCCTGACTTTC.

This chain's CDR3 is CASSSYREDEQFF. In nucleotides, the CDR3 is TGCGCCAGCAGCTCATACCGGGAGGATGAGCAGTTCTTC. The genes are TRBV5-1 and TRBJ2-1, with 7 bases aligning to TRBD2. This CDR3 contains 13 residues. CDR1 SGHRS and CDR2 YFSETQ come from the germline V gene. Germline trimming cut 3 bases from V and 8 bases from J; bases unmatched to any gene: 5.

There are a few counts of this clonotype. CDR3 nucleotide sequence: TGTGCCAGCAGTTTATTGAGGCTAGCGGGAGGGCCCGGGTCCTACGAGCAGTACTTC. Its protein is CASSLLRLAGGPGSYEQYF. This sequence joins TRBV28 and TRBJ2-7; 12 bases fit TRBD2. Germline assignment: CDR1 MDHEN and CDR2 SYDVKM. The ends lost 1 base at V and 1 base at J; junction bases unmatched: 11. The CDR3 length is 19 residues.

In the case of this clonotype: Sequence at one end of the junction differs from germline and may be a read error. DNA for the CDR3: TGTGCCGGCAGTGTGGGGGGCTCGCTAGGTGAAAAACTGTTTTTT. Its translation: CAGSVGGSLGEKLFF. The chain uses TRBV2 and TRBJ1-4, with a weak D call TRBD1 (6 bases). The CDR3 loop spans 15 amino acids. Per the germline V gene, CDR1 is SNHLY and CDR2 is FYNNEI.

The DNA for the CDR3 is TGTGCCACCAGCAGAGCAGGGGTCTCCTACGAGCAGTACTTC. Translating it yields CATSRAGVSYEQYF. The gene calls are TRBV15 and TRBJ2-7; perhaps TRBD1 as D (6 bases). The germline gives CDR1 LNHNV, CDR2 YYDKDF (reference sequence). The CDR3 loop spans 14 amino acids. The V and J ends lost 1 base and 0 bases respectively, with 7 bases between them.

The sample holds a few counts of this clonotype. V gene TRBV28 combines with J gene TRBJ1-1; 8 bases map to TRBD1. Germline-derived CDR1 and CDR2 are MDHEN and SYDVKM. The V gene end was trimmed by 5 bases and the J gene end by 3 bases; junction bases not matched to a gene: 5. There are 14 residues in the CDR3. CDR3: CASSKTGVHTEAFF. The CDR3 DNA reads as TGTGCCAGCAGTAAGACAGGGGTACACACTGAAGCTTTCTTT.

The V call is TRBV4-3, the J call TRBJ2-2; D possibly corresponds to TRBD2 (6 bases). The length of the CDR3 is 14 residues. Germline-derived CDR1 and CDR2 are LGHNA and YSLEER. V was clipped by 0 bases and J by 7 bases, with 9 bases between them. In DNA form, the CDR3 reads TGCGCCAGCAGCCAAGATCCCGGGGGCGGGGAGCTGTTTTTT. Amino acids: CASSQDPGGGELFF.

The chain is built from TRBV6-6 and TRBJ1-3, with unresolved D. Trimming removed 0 bases from V and 4 bases from J, with 13 bases in between. The CDR3 runs to 16 residues. Germline CDR1 and CDR2: MNHNY and SVGAGI (reference sequence). The CDR3 loop is CASSYSRGGRGNTIYF. CDR3 nucleotide sequence: TGTGCCAGCAGTTACTCCCGGGGAGGTAGAGGAAACACCATATATTTT.

The table lists this clonotype with a few counts. The V call is TRBV13, the J call TRBJ1-3; D remains unclear. This CDR3 region has 14 residues. V gave up 0 bases and J gave up 2 bases, with 5 bases separating them. Germline V lookup: CDR1 PRHDT, CDR2 FYEKMQ (reference sequence). The CDR3: CASSLGNAGNTIYF. Here the CDR3 DNA reads TGTGCCAGCAGCTTAGGGAACGCTGGAAACACCATATATTTT.

This clonotype has only a few counts. V gene TRBV5-1 combines with J gene TRBJ2-5; 8 bases are a match to TRBD2. Gene TRBJ2-7 matches the end of the DNA better, so the J call may be wrong. The CDR3 spans 17 residues. Germline V lookup: CDR1 SGHRS, CDR2 YFSETQ. CDR3 region: CASSLSSSGTSSYEQYF. Written as DNA, the CDR3 is TGCGCCAGCAGCTTGAGTTCGTCCGGGACTAGCTCCTACGAGCAGTACTTC.

Turning to this clonotype: At one of its ends the junction is not consistent with the germline gene, which may arise from a read error. This sequence joins TRBV7-2 and TRBJ2-5; 7 nucleotides agree with TRBD2. This CDR3 contains 13 residues. Germline values: CDR1 SGHTA, CDR2 FQGNSA. CDR3 coding DNA: TGTGTCAGCAGAAAGACAGCGGGGGAGACCCAGTACTTC. Protein: CVSRKTAGETQYF.

This clonotype has a handful of counts. The chain combines TRBV27 with TRBJ2-1; 8 positions agree with TRBD1. The CDR3 is made up of 14 amino acids. V was clipped by 8 bases and J by 10 bases; unmatched bases: 13. Germline V lookup: CDR1 MNHEY, CDR2 SMNVEV (reference sequence). The CDR3, as DNA: TGTGCCAGCCAAGGACAGGGCGTGATGGAGGAGCAGTTCTTC. Its protein is CASQGQGVMEEQFF.

The J gene is TRBJ2-5, the V gene TRBV20-1; TRBD2 agrees at 8 bases. CDR1 is DFQATT and CDR2 is SNEGSKA in the germline V gene (reference sequence). Trimming at V came to 1 base and at J to 5 bases, leaving 12 bases not matched to a gene. The CDR3 extends over 16 amino acids. The CDR3 loop is CSARAPAAGGDETQYF. The CDR3 DNA is TGCAGTGCTAGAGCCCCCGCTGCGGGGGGTGACGAGACCCAGTACTTC.